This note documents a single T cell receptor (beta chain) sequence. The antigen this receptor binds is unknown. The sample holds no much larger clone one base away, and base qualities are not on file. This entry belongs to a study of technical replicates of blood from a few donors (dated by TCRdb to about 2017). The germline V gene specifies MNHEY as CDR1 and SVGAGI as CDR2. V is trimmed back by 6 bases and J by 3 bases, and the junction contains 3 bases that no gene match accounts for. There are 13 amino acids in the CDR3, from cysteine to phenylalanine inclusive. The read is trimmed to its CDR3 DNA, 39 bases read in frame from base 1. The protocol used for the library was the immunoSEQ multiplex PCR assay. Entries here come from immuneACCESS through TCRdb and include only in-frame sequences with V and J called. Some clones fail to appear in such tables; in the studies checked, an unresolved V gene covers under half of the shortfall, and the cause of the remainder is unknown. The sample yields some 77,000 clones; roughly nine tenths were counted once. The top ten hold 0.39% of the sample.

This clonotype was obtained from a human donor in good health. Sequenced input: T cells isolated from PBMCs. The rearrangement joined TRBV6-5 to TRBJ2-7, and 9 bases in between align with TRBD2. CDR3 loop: CASRTSGSYEQYF. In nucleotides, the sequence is TGTGCCAGCAGGACTAGCGGTAGCTACGAGCAGTACTTC.